The 23 T cell receptor beta chains given below trace back to one sample, sequenced in a study of OX40 agonist ivuxolimab in advanced cancers. Repertoires were generated with immunoSEQ multiplex PCR, while TCRdb's copy carries only in-frame clones and drops some. The table lists tens of thousands of clones, about 88% of them singletons. Sequencing used CD4+ or CD8+ T cells sorted from blood, obtained in a trial of the OX40 agonist ivuxolimab. The origin of the receptors is an adult with an advanced solid tumor such as melanoma, head and neck, liver or kidney cancer.

V is TRBV27 and J is TRBJ1-3; D is uncertain. V lost 0 bases and J 4 bases, leaving 4 bases between the germline ends. The CDR3 totals 13 residues. Per the germline V gene, CDR1 is MNHEY and CDR2 is SMNVEV (reference sequence). CDR3 amino acids: CASSLSGGNTIYF. The CDR3 nucleotides read TGTGCCAGCAGTTTATCAGGCGGAAACACCATATATTTT.

The rearrangement links TRBV27 to TRBJ2-7, with D hard to call. This CDR3 contains 15 residues. Deletions cut 5 bases from V and 4 bases from J, with 18 bases between. Per germline, CDR1 MNHEY and CDR2 SMNVEV (reference sequence). CDR3 protein: CASSPTIGQRYEQYF. The CDR3 DNA follows: TGTGCCAGCAGTCCAACCATAGGCCAGAGATACGAGCAGTACTTC.

This rearrangement joins TRBV7-9 to TRBJ2-7; D is perhaps TRBD2 (7 bases). With 5 bases removed from V and 6 bases from J, the gap between germline ends came to 20 bases. Germline CDR1 SEHNR, CDR2 FQNEAQ (reference sequence). The CDR3 length is 15 residues. DNA for the CDR3: TGTGCCAGCAGCCCGAAGGGGGGGCTCCGGATCGAGCAGTACTTC. Protein: CASSPKGGLRIEQYF. Full variable domain (outside the CDR3, taken from reference TRBV7-9 and TRBJ2-7): DTGVSQNPRHKITKRGQNVTFRCDPISEHNRLYWYRQTLGQGPEFLTYFQNEAQLEKSRLLSDRFSAERPKGSFSTLEIQRTEQGDSAMYLCASSPKGGLRIEQYFGPGTRLTVT.

This clone was observed a few times. This sequence joins TRBV7-2 and TRBJ2-5; 8 positions agree with TRBD1. The CDR3 contains 15 residues. Per germline, CDR1 SGHTA and CDR2 FQGNSA. Unmatched junction bases numbered 10, after V lost 5 bases and J lost 5 bases. This CDR3 reads CASSPSGGEGETQYF. The CDR3 DNA sequence: TGTGCCAGCAGCCCCTCAGGGGGCGAGGGTGAGACCCAGTACTTC.

The CDR3 bases are TGTGCCAGCTCCCACAGGAGGGCGGAGACCCAGTACTTC. Translation: CASSHRRAETQYF. This rearrangement joins TRBV18 to TRBJ2-5, with D possibly matching TRBD2 (6 bases). The CDR3 extends over 13 amino acids. V lost 6 bases and J lost 5, with 13 bases in between. Per germline, CDR1 KGHSH and CDR2 LQKENI.

The chain links TRBV30 to TRBJ1-1; the match to TRBD1 covers 11 bases. CDR3 length: 15 amino acids. The ends lost 0 bases at V and 1 base at J; junction bases unmatched: 1. CDR1 is GTSNPN and CDR2 is SVGIG in the germline V gene (reference sequence). The CDR3 DNA is TGTGCCTGGAGTGTAGGGACAGGGGGGAACACTGAAGCTTTCTTT. This sequence encodes CAWSVGTGGNTEAFF. The full variable domain, in which reference TRBV30 and TRBJ1-1 provide the parts outside the CDR3, is SQTIHQWPATLVQPVGSPLSLECTVEGTSNPNLYWYRQAAGRGLQLLFYSVGIGQISSEVPQNLSASRPQDRQFILSSKKLLLSDSGFYLCAWSVGTGGNTEAFFGQGTRLTVV.

On this clone: The same CDR3 is also encoded by other DNA sequences in this sample. The chain recombines TRBV27 with TRBJ2-2; no clear D gene. This CDR3 is 13 amino acids long. Germline CDR1 MNHEY, CDR2 SMNVEV (reference sequence). Trimming removed 1 base from V and 6 bases from J, with 6 bases in between. DNA for the CDR3: TGTGCCAGCAGTTTATATGGGCCCGGGGAGCTGTTTTTT. This encodes CASSLYGPGELFF.

The chain links TRBV19 to TRBJ2-1; no firm D call. The CDR3 spans 14 residues. Germline V gene sequence: CDR1 LNHDA, CDR2 SQIVND (reference sequence). V was shortened by 1 base and J by 7 bases, with 11 bases between the two germline ends. CDR3 nucleotides: TGTGCCAGTAGTATAGGGACCTCCTTTAATGAGCAGTTCTTC. Protein: CASSIGTSFNEQFF.

The chain recombines TRBV13 with TRBJ2-1, with 8 bases lining up with TRBD2. Germline assignment: CDR1 PRHDT and CDR2 FYEKMQ (reference sequence). After removal of 5 bases from V and 9 bases from J, the junction contained 9 bases not matched to a gene. CDR3 length: 14 residues. CDR3 DNA: TGTGCCAGCAGCCAGATTAGCGGGACTGGTGAGCAGTTCTTC. Its translation is CASSQISGTGEQFF.

The genes are TRBV5-4 and TRBJ1-1; D gene unclear. Germline-derived CDR1 and CDR2 are SGHNT and YYREEE (reference sequence). Trimming took 9 bases from V and 5 from J, leaving 23 bases between them. The CDR3 has 15 amino acids. CDR3 coding DNA: TGTGCCACCTCGGGTGGGCGCGGCGGTGGGACTGAAGCTTTCTTT. This encodes CATSGGRGGGTEAFF.

V and J are TRBV2 and TRBJ1-5; D remains unclear. V was pared by 3 bases and J by 5 bases, with 17 bases between. Germline values: CDR1 SNHLY, CDR2 FYNNEI. The CDR3 contains 16 residues. The CDR3 region is CASSDTATVIDQPQHF. The CDR3 DNA reads as TGTGCCAGCAGTGATACAGCGACTGTCATCGATCAGCCCCAGCATTTT. Using reference TRBV2 and TRBJ1-5 for the parts outside the CDR3, the full variable domain is EPEVTQTPSHQVTQMGQEVILRCVPISNHLYFYWYRQILGQKVEFLVSFYNNEISEKSEIFDDQFSVERPDGSNFTLKIRSTKLEDSAMYFCASSDTATVIDQPQHFGDGTRLSIL.

The chain's CDR3 is CASSLGKSMNTEAFF. DNA for the CDR3: TGTGCCAGCAGTTTGGGCAAGTCCATGAACACTGAAGCTTTCTTT. This chain uses TRBV27 with TRBJ1-1; D uncertain. Germline V gene sequence: CDR1 MNHEY, CDR2 SMNVEV (reference sequence). V lost 3 bases and J lost 0, with 11 bases in between. The length of the CDR3 is 15 residues.

The sample holds one count of this clone. The chain links TRBV15 to TRBJ2-1, with 12 nucleotides matching TRBD2. Germline V lookup: CDR1 LNHNV, CDR2 YYDKDF (reference sequence). Losses at the gene ends were 5 bases for V and 1 base for J; bases not matched to a gene: 9. The CDR3 totals 18 residues. The CDR3 loop is CATSSRTSGIFSYNEQFF. The CDR3 DNA sequence: TGTGCCACCAGCTCCAGGACTAGCGGGATCTTTTCCTACAATGAGCAGTTCTTC.

V usage is TRBV28 and J usage is TRBJ2-7; perhaps TRBD2 as D (6 bases). The germline gives CDR1 MDHEN, CDR2 SYDVKM. V was clipped by 5 bases and J by 9 bases, with 11 bases between them. CDR3 size: 11 residues. CDR3 region: CASSPRRGQYF. CDR3 DNA: TGTGCCAGCAGTCCCAGGCGGGGGCAGTACTTC.

The chain is built from TRBV4-1 and TRBJ1-1; unclear D gene. Trimming shortened V by 4 bases and J by 1 base, and 10 bases separated the two germline ends. Germline loops: CDR1 MGHRA, CDR2 YSYEKL. The CDR3 is 14 amino acids. The CDR3 DNA follows: TGCGCCAGCAGCCGGAAATCGGAGAACACTGAAGCTTTCTTT. Encoded protein: CASSRKSENTEAFF.

DNA for the CDR3: TGTGCCAGCAGCTACGATGAAGGCTACGAGCAGTACTTC. Translating gives CASSYDEGYEQYF. The rearrangement uses TRBV7-8 and TRBJ2-7; D gene ambiguous. The V end was cut by 4 bases, the J end by 3 bases, with 10 bases between. The germline CDR1 and CDR2 sequences are SGHVS and FQNEAQ. The CDR3 extends over 13 amino acids. Complete variable domain (other parts from reference TRBV7-8 and TRBJ2-7): GAGVSQSPRYKVAKRGQDVALRCDPISGHVSLFWYQQALGQGPEFLTYFQNEAQLDKSGLPSDRFFAERPEGSVSTLKIQRTQQEDSAVYLCASSYDEGYEQYFGPGTRLTVT.

This sequence joins TRBV7-3 and TRBJ2-1; a possible D gene is TRBD1 (7 bases). Per the germline V gene, CDR1 is SGHTA and CDR2 is FQGTGA. V dropped 5 bases and J dropped 4 bases, with 18 bases sitting between them. The CDR3 consists of 16 residues. The CDR3 DNA follows: TGTGCCAGCAGCGTCCAGGGGGGAGGCCCATACAATGAGCAGTTCTTC. This encodes CASSVQGGGPYNEQFF. The full variable domain, rest sourced from reference TRBV7-3 and TRBJ2-1, is GAGVSQTPSNKVTEKGKYVELRCDPISGHTALYWYRQSLGQGPEFLIYFQGTGAADDSGLPNDRFFAVRPEGSVSTLKIQRTERGDSAVYLCASSVQGGGPYNEQFFGPGTRLTVL.

This chain connects TRBV19 to TRBJ2-1; D is possibly TRBD1 (6 bases). V was pared by 5 bases and J by 4 bases, with 18 bases between. Germline V gene lookup returns CDR1 LNHDA and CDR2 SQIVND (reference sequence). CDR3 length equals 16 residues. Here the CDR3 DNA reads TGTGCCAGTAGTCTTGGTTACGGACAGACTTACAATGAGCAGTTCTTC. It encodes CASSLGYGQTYNEQFF.

The chain employs TRBV15 and TRBJ2-7; 8 nucleotides match TRBD1. The CDR3 has 16 residues. V was clipped by 1 base and J by 4 bases; unmatched bases: 9. CDR1 is LNHNV, CDR2 YYDKDF, per germline (reference sequence). The CDR3 sequence is CATSRARQGSWYEQYF. The CDR3 nucleotides read TGTGCCACCAGCAGAGCCCGACAGGGGAGTTGGTACGAGCAGTACTTC.

V is TRBV5-4 and J is TRBJ1-2, with 11 bases fitting TRBD1. V lost 7 bases to trimming and J lost 0 bases; unmatched junction nucleotides: 2. Germline values: CDR1 SGHNT, CDR2 YYREEE (reference sequence). The length of the CDR3 is 14 residues. CDR3 coding DNA: TGTGCCAGCGGGACAGGGGGGACTAACTATGGCTACACCTTC. This codes for CASGTGGTNYGYTF.

This chain uses TRBV11-2 with TRBJ2-5, with D perhaps matching TRBD2 (6 bases). In germline, CDR1 is SGHAT, CDR2 FQNNGV. The CDR3 length is 15 residues. V was pared by 2 bases and J by 2 bases, with 12 bases between. The CDR3 is CASSLRAGLQETQYF. The CDR3 coding sequence is TGTGCCAGCAGCTTAAGGGCGGGGCTGCAAGAGACCCAGTACTTC.

V gene TRBV18 combines with J gene TRBJ2-7; unclear D gene. The CDR3 spans 15 residues. Germline V gene lookup returns CDR1 KGHSH and CDR2 LQKENI. V was trimmed by 6 bases and J by 1 base, leaving 16 bases between them. Here the CDR3 DNA reads TGTGCCAGCTCTACCACAAGGTCCCCTTCCTACGAGCAGTACTTC. Amino acids: CASSTTRSPSYEQYF.

This sequence joins TRBV7-9 and TRBJ2-7, with a possible D match to TRBD2 (6 bases). This CDR3 is built from 14 residues. The germline gives CDR1 SEHNR, CDR2 FQNEAQ (reference sequence). Trimming removed 6 bases from V and 2 bases from J, with 14 bases in between. CDR3 DNA sequence: TGTGCCAGCAGGGATGGAGGGGATCCCTACGAGCAGTACTTC. Residues: CASRDGGDPYEQYF.